The 13 T cell receptor beta chains presented below share a single source sample, sequenced in a study of shared clonotypes between healthy human individuals. Generated by immunoSEQ multiplex PCR, the TCRdb table keeps only in-frame clones and is missing some. Here the sample spans roughly 2 million clones, 85% to 95% being singletons. The sample comprised naive CD4+ T cells sorted from blood. Subset defined: CD45RA+ positively selected. The receptors here all came from a man in his late teens or twenties in good health.

The chain is built from TRBV27 and TRBJ2-7; D not certain. V shed 2 bases and J shed 0 bases, with 11 bases lying between them. The CDR3 runs to 15 residues. CDR1 and CDR2 (germline): MNHEY, SMNVEV (reference sequence). CDR3 nucleotide sequence: TGTGCCAGCAGTTTAACTTATCTCAACTCCTACGAGCAGTACTTC. Its protein product is CASSLTYLNSYEQYF.

This clone has only a few counts. Different DNA sequences within this sample yield the same CDR3. The V call is TRBV27, the J call TRBJ1-5; a possible D gene is TRBD1 (6 bases). Deletions cut 5 bases from V and 6 bases from J, with 11 bases between. The germline CDR1 and CDR2 sequences are MNHEY and SMNVEV (reference sequence). The CDR3 is 13 residues long. The CDR3 sequence: CASSLGRGQPQHF. DNA for the CDR3: TGTGCCAGCAGTCTCGGCAGGGGTCAGCCCCAGCATTTT.

The CDR3 nucleotides are TGCGCCAGCAGTGGGTCCCGGGACCTTGGAAACACCATATATTTT. This translates into CASSGSRDLGNTIYF. This chain links TRBV10-2 with TRBJ1-3; TRBD1 is a possible D gene (5 bases). Trimming removed 4 bases from V and 3 bases from J, with 13 bases in between. This CDR3 region has 15 residues. Germline assignment: CDR1 WSHSY and CDR2 SAAADI.

V is TRBV5-5 and J is TRBJ2-5; 7 nucleotides match TRBD1. This CDR3 contains 13 residues. J was trimmed by 2 bases and V by 4 bases; bases with no gene match: 2. The germline V gene encodes CDR1 SGHKS and CDR2 YYEKEE (reference sequence). The CDR3 here is CASSMTGQETQYF. CDR3 coding DNA: TGTGCCAGCAGCATGACAGGGCAAGAGACCCAGTACTTC.

As for this clone: The sample holds other DNA sequences that translate to the same CDR3. This CDR3 reads CASRPAGSDGYTF. The CDR3 DNA is TGTGCCAGCAGACCGGCTGGGTCGGATGGCTACACCTTC. V gene TRBV6-5 combines with J gene TRBJ1-2; D uncertain. The ends were cut back, 6 bases at V and 6 bases at J, with 14 bases in the middle. Looked up from germline, CDR1 is MNHEY and CDR2 is SVGAGI. The CDR3 is made up of 13 amino acids.

This clone has a single count. This rearrangement joins TRBV4-2 to TRBJ2-3; possibly TRBD2 for D (5 bases). V was trimmed by 0 bases and J by 2 bases, leaving 12 bases between them. Germline V gene data show CDR1 as LGHNA and CDR2 as YNFKEQ. CDR3 length equals 16 residues. For the CDR3, the DNA is TGTGCCAGCAGCCAAGATCCTAGCTTACACACAGATACGCAGTATTTT. Amino acid sequence: CASSQDPSLHTDTQYF.

This clone was observed once. The chain couples TRBV14 to TRBJ2-7; tentatively, D is TRBD1 or TRBD2 (7 bases each). Per germline, CDR1 SGHDN and CDR2 FVKESK. The CDR3 spans 15 residues. The V gene lost 5 bases and the J gene lost 0 bases, with 14 bases spanning the gap. Here the CDR3 DNA reads TGTGCCAGCAGCGGAGGGGGGGACAGCTCCTACGAGCAGTACTTC. It translates to CASSGGGDSSYEQYF.

V gene TRBV6-5 combines with J gene TRBJ2-7; D might be TRBD1 (5 bases). V dropped 4 bases and J dropped 7 bases, with 17 bases sitting between them. CDR1 and CDR2 from the germline V gene are MNHEY and SVGAGI. CDR3 length: 14 residues. The DNA for the CDR3 is TGTGCCAGCAGTTCCGGGCCAAGGGGCCTGGAGCAGTACTTC. This translates into CASSSGPRGLEQYF.

The CDR3 DNA sequence: TGTGCCATCAGTGAGAGGGTTGGCAGAAATTCACCCCTCCACTTT. It translates to CAISERVGRNSPLHF. The genes are TRBV10-3 and TRBJ1-6; D call uncertain. The CDR3 is 15 amino acids. V gave up 2 bases and J gave up 7 bases, with 12 bases separating them. The germline gives CDR1 ENHRY, CDR2 SYGVKD.

The chain links TRBV21-1 to TRBJ2-5; the table's D call of TRBD2 was not tested on the DNA. TRBV21-1 is noted as a pseudogene. The CDR3 is 19 amino acids. The DNA for the CDR3 is TGTGCCAGCAGCAAAAGAGGTCGCCTAGCGGGAGCCTCTCAAGAGACCCAGTACTTC. Translated: CASSKRGRLAGASQETQYF.

V usage is TRBV5-1 and J usage is TRBJ1-1; D perhaps matches TRBD1 (6 bases). CDR1 and CDR2 from the germline V gene are SGHRS and YFSETQ. The V and J ends lost 4 bases and 1 base respectively, with 14 bases between them. The CDR3 sequence is 15 residues long. The CDR3, as DNA: TGCGCCAGCAGCGTGATGGGGGCTTGGAACACTGAAGCTTTCTTT. Translating gives CASSVMGAWNTEAFF.

V usage is TRBV6-5 and J usage is TRBJ2-1; 10 nucleotides agree with TRBD2. This CDR3 has 14 residues. The germline CDR1 and CDR2 sequences are MNHEY and SVGAGI. V lost 8 bases to trimming and J lost 5 bases; unmatched junction nucleotides: 6. The CDR3 is CASRWLAGDNEQFF. CDR3 in DNA: TGTGCCAGCCGGTGGCTAGCGGGGGACAATGAGCAGTTCTTC.

This sequence joins TRBV18 and TRBJ1-1; 7 bases are shared with TRBD1. Germline CDR1 reads KGHSH; CDR2 reads LQKENI. Unmatched junction bases numbered 5, after V lost 1 base and J lost 3 bases. This CDR3 region has 15 residues. For the CDR3, the DNA is TGTGCCAGCTCACCACTGACAGGGATAGACACTGAAGCTTTCTTT. Protein sequence: CASSPLTGIDTEAFF.